This TCR beta chain was obtained from a study of response to subunit inactivated influenza vaccine. One entry per CDR3 protein results from TCRdb running MiXCR on the RT-PCR reads. The data show around 850,000 distinct CDR3 sequences, with under 20% seen just once and approximately 10% held by the top ten. The source was PBMCs from blood, collected around 5 days after vaccination. This TCR came from a man aged 50-59 years who received an inactivated influenza vaccine.

The CDR3 nucleotides read TGTGCCAGCAGCTTCCATCGACAGGTTCCTAGCTCCTACGAGCAGTACTTC. Protein product: CASSFHRQVPSSYEQYF. The chain recombines TRBV11-3 with TRBJ2-7; possibly TRBD1 for D (6 bases). CDR3 length equals 17 residues. V shed 3 bases and J shed 0 bases, with 18 bases lying between them. Germline V CDR1 and CDR2: SGHNT, YENEEA.